Reported below is one T cell receptor beta chain. The table came from immunoSEQ multiplex PCR; TCRdb's copy has only in-frame clones and leaves some out. The sample includes 140,000 or so clones, 80% to 90% of them seen just once. Trimming cost V 9 bases and J 6 bases, with 15 bases left between them. CDR1 and CDR2 from the germline V gene are MRHNA and SNTAGT. This CDR3 is built from 13 residues. The sample originates from a study of T cell responses to AZD1222 COVID-19 vaccine. The chain recombines TRBV6-4 with TRBJ1-5; weak D call: TRBD1 (5 bases). The origin of this receptor is an adult in good health. The material was peripheral blood, obtained on day 0 of AZD1222 vaccination. CDR3 sequence (DNA): TGTGCCAGGCAGCAGGGCCTCGGTCAGCCCCAGCATTTT. Its translation: CARQQGLGQPQHF.